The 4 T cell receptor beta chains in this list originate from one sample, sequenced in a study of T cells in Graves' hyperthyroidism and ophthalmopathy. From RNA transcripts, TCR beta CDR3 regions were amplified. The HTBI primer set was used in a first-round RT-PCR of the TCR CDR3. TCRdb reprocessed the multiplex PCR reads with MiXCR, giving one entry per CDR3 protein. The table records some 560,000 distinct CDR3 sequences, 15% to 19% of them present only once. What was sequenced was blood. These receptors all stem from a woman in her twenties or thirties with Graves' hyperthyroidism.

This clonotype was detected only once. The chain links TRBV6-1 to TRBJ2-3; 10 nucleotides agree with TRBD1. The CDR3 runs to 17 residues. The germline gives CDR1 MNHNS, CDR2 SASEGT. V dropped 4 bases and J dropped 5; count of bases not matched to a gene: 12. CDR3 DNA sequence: TGTGCCAGCAGTGCACCACCCGGGACAGGGGTAGGAGATACGCAGTATTTT. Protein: CASSAPPGTGVGDTQYF.

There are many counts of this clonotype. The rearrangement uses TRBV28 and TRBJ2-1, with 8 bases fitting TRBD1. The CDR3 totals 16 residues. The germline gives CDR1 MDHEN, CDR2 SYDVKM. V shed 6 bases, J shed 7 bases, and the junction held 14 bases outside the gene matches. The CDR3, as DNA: TGTGCCAGCAGATTGGGAGTTGGGACAGGTCCAAATGAGCAGTTCTTC. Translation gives CASRLGVGTGPNEQFF.

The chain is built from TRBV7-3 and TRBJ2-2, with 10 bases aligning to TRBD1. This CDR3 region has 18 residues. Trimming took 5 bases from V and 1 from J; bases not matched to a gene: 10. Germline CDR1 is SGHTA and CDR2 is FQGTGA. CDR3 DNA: TGTGCCAGCAGCCCATCCGGGACAGGGGTGGGGAACACCGGGGAGCTGTTTTTT. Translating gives CASSPSGTGVGNTGELFF.

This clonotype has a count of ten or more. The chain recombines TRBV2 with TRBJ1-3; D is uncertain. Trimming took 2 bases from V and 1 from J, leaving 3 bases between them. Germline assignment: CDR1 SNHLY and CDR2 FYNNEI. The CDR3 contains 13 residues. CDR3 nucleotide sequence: TGTGCCAGCAGTGAACAGTCTGGAAACACCATATATTTT. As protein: CASSEQSGNTIYF.